A single sample gave rise to the 18 T cell receptor beta chains below, sequenced in a study of yellow fever vaccine responses in identical twins. TCRdb called the RT-PCR reads again in MiXCR, with one record for every CDR3 protein. Here the sample spans approximately 15,000 distinct CDR3 sequences, roughly 80% being singletons. The sequenced sample was T cells from blood (PBMCs), unsorted or a sorted subset (not recorded which), obtained before or after yellow fever vaccination (not recorded which). The receptor source for this set is a young woman who received the yellow fever vaccine.

This clonotype showed up just once. The chain combines TRBV13 with TRBJ2-7, with D perhaps matching TRBD2 (7 bases). In germline, CDR1 is PRHDT, CDR2 FYEKMQ (reference sequence). V dropped 8 bases and J dropped 5 bases, with 10 bases sitting between them. The CDR3 extends over 11 amino acids. CDR3 amino acids: CASLGGDEQYF. CDR3 sequence (DNA): TGTGCCAGCCTAGGGGGGGACGAGCAGTACTTC.

The chain employs TRBV13 and TRBJ2-3; 8 positions match TRBD2. Germline CDR1 and CDR2: PRHDT and FYEKMQ (reference sequence). V trimming: 8 bases; J trimming: 7 bases; junction bases outside the gene matches: 8. This CDR3 region has 13 residues. The CDR3 DNA reads TGTGCCAGCGTACTAGCGGCCCTGTATACGCAGTATTTT. It encodes CASVLAALYTQYF.

This clonotype was seen a handful of times. V gene TRBV29-1 combines with J gene TRBJ2-5; weak D call: TRBD2 (5 bases). Germline V gene lookup returns CDR1 SQVTM and CDR2 ANQGSEA. V dropped 7 bases and J dropped 5 bases, with 8 bases sitting between them. The CDR3 is 10 amino acids. The CDR3 reads CSGGGETQYF. CDR3 nucleotide sequence: TGCAGCGGCGGCGGGGAGACCCAGTACTTC.

The chain employs TRBV14 and TRBJ1-1, with D possibly TRBD1 on 5 matching bases. Germline CDR1 and CDR2: SGHDN and FVKESK. The CDR3 runs 17 residues. Trimming cost V 3 bases and J 4 bases, with 21 bases left between them. CDR3 bases: TGTGCCAGCAGCCAGCCCCTCCATCTCACAGGCCCCACTGAAGCTTTCTTT. This sequence encodes CASSQPLHLTGPTEAFF.

The chain is built from TRBV29-1 and TRBJ2-5; TRBD1 aligns across 7 bases. The junction had 4 bases not matched to a gene; V was cut back by 4 bases and J by 2 bases. The germline gives CDR1 SQVTM, CDR2 ANQGSEA. This CDR3 is built from 13 residues. The CDR3 loop is CSVVGTAQETQYF. DNA of the CDR3: TGCAGCGTTGTAGGGACAGCACAAGAGACCCAGTACTTC. The variable domain in full, with the rest retrieved from reference TRBV29-1 and TRBJ2-5, is SAVISQKPSRDICQRGTSLTIQCQVDSQVTMMFWYRQQPGQSLTLIATANQGSEATYESGFVIDKFPISRPNLTFSTLTVSNMSPEDSSIYLCSVVGTAQETQYFGPGTRLLVL.

The V gene is TRBV11-1, the J gene TRBJ2-1, with D tentatively TRBD2 (6 bases). The CDR3 is made up of 13 amino acids. Trimming removed 5 bases from V and 9 bases from J, with 14 bases in between. The germline V gene encodes CDR1 SGHAT and CDR2 FQDESV (reference sequence). CDR3 loop: CASSIKRGLEQFF. CDR3 DNA sequence: TGTGCCAGCAGCATAAAAAGGGGACTTGAGCAGTTCTTC.

The V call is TRBV2, the J call TRBJ1-6; no clear D gene. Trimming left V 6 bases short and J 5 bases short, with 11 bases between. Germline CDR1 and CDR2: SNHLY and FYNNEI. CDR3 length: 14 amino acids. This CDR3 reads CASRADGNNSPLHF. The DNA of the CDR3 is TGTGCCAGCAGGGCAGACGGGAATAATTCACCCCTCCACTTT.

This rearrangement joins TRBV2 to TRBJ2-3; 10 bases fit TRBD1. Germline values: CDR1 SNHLY, CDR2 FYNNEI. The CDR3 sequence is 14 residues long. The V gene end was trimmed by 6 bases and the J gene end by 1 base; junction bases not matched to a gene: 1. The CDR3 nucleotides are TGTGCCAGCAGAGGGACAGGGGGCACAGATACGCAGTATTTT. It codes for CASRGTGGTDTQYF.

V is TRBV11-2 and J is TRBJ2-1; no clear D. The CDR3 has 15 amino acids. Germline V lookup: CDR1 SGHAT, CDR2 FQNNGV. With 5 bases removed from V and 7 bases from J, the gap between germline ends came to 18 bases. The CDR3 sequence is CASSPIVRRRNEQFF. CDR3 DNA sequence: TGTGCCAGCAGCCCAATAGTACGGCGTCGGAATGAGCAGTTCTTC.

This chain connects TRBV29-1 to TRBJ2-7, with D possibly being TRBD1 or TRBD2 (7 bases each). This CDR3 has 13 amino acids. Germline V lookup: CDR1 SQVTM, CDR2 ANQGSEA. Trimming took off 7 bases at V and 2 bases at J, with 15 bases between the two ends. CDR3 region: CSARQGGAYEQYF. DNA for the CDR3: TGCAGCGCCCGTCAGGGGGGGGCCTACGAGCAGTACTTC.

The chain employs TRBV18 and TRBJ2-1; TRBD1 matches 8 bases. Germline CDR1 KGHSH, CDR2 LQKENI. The length of the CDR3 is 16 residues. Trimming removed 0 bases from V and 2 bases from J; junction bases left unmatched: 3. The CDR3 DNA sequence: TGTGCCAGCTCACCACCGGACAGGGTGGCCTACAATGAGCAGTTCTTC. Translation gives CASSPPDRVAYNEQFF.

The gene calls are TRBV12-3 or TRBV12-4 and TRBJ1-2; D call uncertain. The CDR3 is 15 amino acids. Trimming removed 5 bases at V and 7 bases at J, with 20 bases between. CDR3 sequence reads: CASSAGRQVAAGYTF. Written as DNA, the CDR3 is TGTGCCAGCAGTGCCGGTCGGCAGGTCGCGGCTGGCTACACCTTC.

The chain combines TRBV28 with TRBJ2-1, with TRBD1 matching over 12 bases. The CDR3 has 16 amino acids. Germline trimming cut 6 bases from V and 6 bases from J; bases unmatched to any gene: 9. CDR1 MDHEN and CDR2 SYDVKM come from the germline V gene. The CDR3 sequence is CASSPPGTGGINEQFF. CDR3 DNA sequence: TGTGCCAGCAGCCCCCCCGGGACAGGGGGCATCAATGAGCAGTTCTTC.

This clonotype was recorded a few times. The chain uses TRBV12-3 or TRBV12-4 and TRBJ1-1, with unresolved D. CDR3 length equals 13 residues. With 5 bases removed from V and 4 bases from J, the gap between germline ends came to 11 bases. The DNA for the CDR3 is TGTGCCAGCAGTGTTCGGGCGGGCACTGAAGCTTTCTTT. Protein product: CASSVRAGTEAFF.

The chain links TRBV5-5 to TRBJ2-1; D ambiguous. The V gene lost 0 bases and the J gene lost 8 bases, with 15 bases spanning the gap. CDR3 length equals 15 residues. Germline V CDR1 and CDR2: SGHKS, YYEKEE (reference sequence). CDR3 DNA: TGTGCCAGCAGCTTGGTGGTACGCCCTTGGGATGAGCAGTTCTTC. Protein product: CASSLVVRPWDEQFF.

The chain links TRBV10-1 to TRBJ2-1; 11 nucleotides match TRBD2. V shed 8 bases, J shed 9 bases, and the junction held 12 bases outside the gene matches. CDR3 size: 15 residues. CDR1 is WNHNN, CDR2 SYGVQD, per germline (reference sequence). CDR3 loop: CASRGTSGRRGEQFF. The CDR3 DNA is TGCGCCAGCCGGGGGACTAGCGGAAGACGGGGTGAGCAGTTCTTC.

The J gene is TRBJ2-7, the V gene TRBV7-9; D is ambiguous. The CDR3 contains 13 residues. The V gene lost 0 bases and the J gene lost 6 bases, with 9 bases spanning the gap. CDR1 is SEHNR, CDR2 FQNEAQ, per germline (reference sequence). The CDR3 sequence is CASSLAGSSEQYF. The CDR3 nucleotides are TGTGCCAGCAGCTTAGCAGGGTCGAGCGAGCAGTACTTC. Based on the CDR3 plus reference TRBV7-9 and TRBJ2-7, the full variable domain is DTGVSQNPRHKITKRGQNVTFRCDPISEHNRLYWYRQTLGQGPEFLTYFQNEAQLEKSRLLSDRFSAERPKGSFSTLEIQRTEQGDSAMYLCASSLAGSSEQYFGPGTRLTVT.

The chain combines TRBV9 with TRBJ2-3; 8 bases fit TRBD2. Germline V lookup: CDR1 SGDLS, CDR2 YYNGEE. The CDR3 extends over 16 amino acids. The trim removed 3 bases at V and 3 bases at J, leaving 9 bases unmatched. The CDR3: CASSAGGSGATDTQYF. DNA for the CDR3: TGTGCCAGCAGCGCCGGAGGTAGCGGGGCTACAGATACGCAGTATTTT.